The 18 T cell receptor beta chains listed next were all sequenced from one sample in a study of PD-1 blockade in classical Hodgkin lymphoma. This sample's time point: cycle 4 day 1 (C4D1), after 6 weeks of nivolumab. Each patient's relapse followed autologous stem cell transplantation, and brentuximab vedotin exposure varied. Magnetic depletion of unwanted cells isolated CD4+ T cells from thawed PBMCs. Some clones are missing from TCRdb's copy, which holds only in-frame ones; the method was immunoSEQ multiplex PCR. The sample lists 15,000 to 20,000 clones, 83% seen once, with around 2.7% in the top ten. The sample consisted of CD4+ T cells from blood, taken before the fourth cycle of nivolumab. The origin of the receptors is a human donor with classical Hodgkin lymphoma.

This rearrangement joins TRBV7-9 to TRBJ2-7, with TRBD1 identical over 9 bases. Germline values: CDR1 SEHNR, CDR2 FQNEAQ (reference sequence). V dropped 5 bases and J dropped 5; count of bases not matched to a gene: 4. The CDR3 consists of 13 residues. The CDR3 loop reads CASSRRQGDEQYF. CDR3 coding DNA: TGTGCCAGCAGCCGCCGACAGGGGGACGAGCAGTACTTC.

CDR3 in amino acids: CASSPSGRTGTGELFF. The CDR3 DNA reads TGTGCCAGCAGCCCATCAGGGAGGACAGGGACCGGGGAGCTGTTTTTT. The V and J genes are TRBV7-2 and TRBJ2-2, with 8 bases matching TRBD1. Germline trimming cut 5 bases from V and 5 bases from J; bases unmatched to any gene: 10. This CDR3 is built from 16 residues. The germline CDR1 and CDR2 sequences are SGHTA and FQGNSA.

The CDR3 DNA sequence: TGTGCCAGCAGTCCCCGGGGGGGGACAGTTTCTGGCTACACCTTC. Residues: CASSPRGGTVSGYTF. This chain uses TRBV28 with TRBJ1-2, with 7 bases aligning to TRBD1. Germline lookup yields CDR1 MDHEN and CDR2 SYDVKM. The CDR3 runs 15 residues. The ends lost 5 bases at V and 7 bases at J; junction bases unmatched: 13.

This clone was found once. A much larger clone differs by one base, so this may be a read error. This rearrangement joins TRBV9 to TRBJ1-3; no clear D. Germline CDR1 is SGDLS and CDR2 is YYNGEE. The CDR3 sequence is 13 residues long. V lost 4 bases and J lost 0, with 5 bases in between. This CDR3 reads CASSLNSGNTIYF. In DNA form, the CDR3 reads TGTGCCAGCAGCCTTAACTCTGGAAACACCATATATTTT.

The table lists this clone with a count of one. The genes are TRBV7-2 and TRBJ1-3, with D unresolved. V dropped 4 bases and J dropped 0 bases, with 4 bases sitting between them. Germline-derived CDR1 and CDR2 are SGHTA and FQGNSA. This CDR3 comprises 13 residues. The CDR3 reads CASSSPSGNTIYF. In nucleotides, the CDR3 is TGTGCCAGCAGCTCGCCCTCTGGAAACACCATATATTTT. The variable domain in full, completed from reference TRBV7-2 and TRBJ1-3, reads GAGVSQSPSNKVTEKGKDVELRCDPISGHTALYWYRQSLGQGLEFLIYFQGNSAPDKSGLPSDRFSAERTGGSVSTLTIQRTQQEDSAVYLCASSSPSGNTIYFGEGSWLTVV.

In this sample, this clone turned up once. The chain links TRBV6-6 to TRBJ1-3; maybe TRBD1 (5 bases). This CDR3 is built from 16 residues. Trimming removed 10 bases at V and 0 bases at J, with 19 bases between. Germline CDR1 MNHNY, CDR2 SVGAGI (reference sequence). The CDR3, as DNA: TGTGCCACCGATCGGGGCCGTCGAGTCTCTGGAAACACCATATATTTT. Its protein product is CATDRGRRVSGNTIYF.

The gene calls are TRBV2 and TRBJ1-1; D may be TRBD1 (5 bases). The CDR3 loop spans 13 amino acids. From germline, CDR1 is SNHLY and CDR2 FYNNEI. Trimming pared 6 bases from V and 5 bases from J, leaving 13 bases between. DNA for the CDR3: TGTGCCAGCAGCCGGGACCTCGGGACTGAAGCTTTCTTT. Protein product: CASSRDLGTEAFF. Full variable domain (remainder filled in from reference TRBV2 and TRBJ1-1): EPEVTQTPSHQVTQMGQEVILRCVPISNHLYFYWYRQILGQKVEFLVSFYNNEISEKSEIFDDQFSVERPDGSNFTLKIRSTKLEDSAMYFCASSRDLGTEAFFGQGTRLTVV.

This clone turned up a few times. The rearrangement uses TRBV6-1 and TRBJ2-3; 10 nucleotides align to TRBD2. Germline-derived CDR1 and CDR2 are MNHNS and SASEGT. The CDR3 loop spans 16 amino acids. Trimming removed 2 bases from V and 2 bases from J; junction bases left unmatched: 4. The CDR3 DNA sequence: TGTGCCAGCAGTGAATTAGCGGGAGGATTCACAGATACGCAGTATTTT. It encodes CASSELAGGFTDTQYF.

The CDR3 is CASSIGLAEDTQYF. CDR3 nucleotide sequence: TGTGCCAGCAGTATCGGACTAGCAGAAGATACGCAGTATTTT. The chain combines TRBV27 with TRBJ2-3; 8 bases fit TRBD2. Germline V CDR1 and CDR2: MNHEY, SMNVEV (reference sequence). Trimming took 5 bases from V and 5 from J; bases not matched to a gene: 6. The CDR3 runs 14 residues.

V and J are TRBV19 and TRBJ2-6, with TRBD2 identical over 8 bases. This CDR3 is 21 amino acids long. Trimming cost V 5 bases and J 0 bases; bases outside gene matches: 18. Germline-derived CDR1 and CDR2 are LNHDA and SQIVND (reference sequence). For the CDR3, the DNA is TGTGCCAGTAGTCCCCCCCTCGGGAGGGACCTTTACACCTCTGGGGCCAACGTCCTGACTTTC. It specifies CASSPPLGRDLYTSGANVLTF. The variable domain in full, with the rest retrieved from reference TRBV19 and TRBJ2-6, is DGGITQSPKYLFRKEGQNVTLSCEQNLNHDAMYWYRQDPGQGLRLIYYSQIVNDFQKGDIAEGYSVSREKKESFPLTVTSAQKNPTAFYLCASSPPLGRDLYTSGANVLTFGAGSRLTVL.

V and J are TRBV23-1 and TRBJ2-4; D is unclear. TRBV23-1 is noted as an ORF with a role that remains uncertain. CDR3 length: 13 residues. Trimming took off 8 bases at V and 1 base at J, with 9 bases between the two ends. The CDR3 here is CASPFGAKNIQYF. CDR3 bases: TGCGCCAGCCCTTTTGGGGCCAAAAACATTCAGTACTTC.

This clone was observed a handful of times. The chain joins TRBV5-5 to TRBJ2-5; 7 bases line up with TRBD2. V lost 4 bases, J lost 1 base, and 4 bases stayed unmatched. This CDR3 has 14 residues. Germline CDR1 is SGHKS and CDR2 is YYEKEE (reference sequence). In DNA form, the CDR3 reads TGTGCCAGCAGCCCGAGGACTAGCCAAGAGACCCAGTACTTC. Translation gives CASSPRTSQETQYF.

The CDR3 region is CASRQGGGVNTEAFF. The DNA of the CDR3 is TGTGCCAGCAGGCAGGGGGGAGGAGTCAACACTGAAGCTTTCTTT. The V and J genes are TRBV28 and TRBJ1-1; 7 bases are shared with TRBD1. Germline trimming cut 6 bases from V and 2 bases from J; bases unmatched to any gene: 9. The CDR3 extends over 15 amino acids. Germline assignment: CDR1 MDHEN and CDR2 SYDVKM.

This chain links TRBV28 with TRBJ1-1, with TRBD1 as a possible D gene (5 bases). The CDR3 sequence is 14 residues long. V lost 6 bases and J 4 bases, leaving 15 bases between the germline ends. Germline values: CDR1 MDHEN, CDR2 SYDVKM. The CDR3, as DNA: TGTGCCAGCAGCAAAGGGGCGGGTCGCACTGAAGCTTTCTTT. Amino acids: CASSKGAGRTEAFF.

The chain uses TRBV28 and TRBJ1-5; 8 bases align to TRBD1. The V segment lost 8 bases and the J segment 1 base; nucleotides outside the gene matches: 10. This CDR3 has 16 residues. CDR1 is MDHEN and CDR2 is SYDVKM in the germline V gene. The CDR3 is CASLTPGGISNQPQHF. CDR3 DNA sequence: TGTGCCAGCCTTACCCCAGGGGGCATAAGCAATCAGCCCCAGCATTTT.

The chain employs TRBV29-1 and TRBJ1-1; D call uncertain. The CDR3 sequence is 13 residues long. The V gene's germline CDR1 is SQVTM and CDR2 ANQGSEA. The ends were cut back, 4 bases at V and 0 bases at J, with 9 bases in the middle. CDR3 sequence reads: CSVVISLNTEAFF. The CDR3 DNA is TGCAGCGTTGTAATCAGCTTGAACACTGAAGCTTTCTTT.

The rearrangement joins TRBV7-2 to TRBJ2-3, with D possibly TRBD2 on 6 matching bases. Germline V gene data show CDR1 as SGHTA and CDR2 as FQGNSA. The CDR3 is 14 amino acids. V lost 0 bases and J lost 6, with 10 bases in between. The CDR3 nucleotides are TGTGCCAGCAGCTTAGCGGCCCGGGGGGATACGCAGTATTTT. Its protein is CASSLAARGDTQYF.

This chain connects TRBV5-1 to TRBJ2-5; TRBD1 matches 9 bases. The V and J ends lost 4 bases and 5 bases, in that order; junction bases with no gene match: 6. The CDR3 consists of 14 residues. Germline V gene sequence: CDR1 SGHRS, CDR2 YFSETQ. The CDR3 loop reads CASSADRGVETQYF. Written as DNA, the CDR3 is TGCGCCAGCAGCGCGGACAGGGGTGTTGAGACCCAGTACTTC.